These T cell receptor beta chains were read from a single sample in a study of blood T cell repertoires in COVID-19. The protocol was immunoSEQ multiplex PCR, while the TCRdb copy is restricted to in-frame clones and leaves out a portion. This table has 250,000 to 350,000 clones, 75% to 90% appearing once. The sequencing input was PBMCs or T cells enriched from blood (not recorded which). These receptors were collected from a woman in her forties or fifties who had recovered from COVID-19. The CDR3 runs from the conserved cysteine through the conserved F or W. D genes are given only for firm matches.

TRBV19	TRBJ1-1	TRBD1	TGTGCCAGTAAGCCTGGACAGGTTAACACTGAAGCTTTCTTT	CASKPGQVNTEAFF
TRBV9	TRBJ1-2	TRBD1	TGTGCCAGCAGCGCCTTAGGGGGCGCGAAGGGCTACACCTTC	CASSALGGAKGYTF
TRBV4-1	TRBJ1-5	-	TGCGCCAGCAGCCAAGATGTCGATCAGCCCCAGCATTTT	CASSQDVDQPQHF
TRBV14	TRBJ2-1	-	TGTGCCAGCAGCCTACTCAATGAGCAGTTCTTC	CASSLLNEQFF
TRBV14	TRBJ1-6	-	TGTGCCAGCAGCCAAGATTTGGGGACATCGTATAATTCACCCCTCCACTTT	CASSQDLGTSYNSPLHF
TRBV5-6	TRBJ1-1	-	TGTGCCAGCAGCTTGGCCTCCTTCCGGGGGAACACTGAAGCTTTCTTT	CASSLASFRGNTEAFF
TRBV7-9	TRBJ1-2	-	TGTGCCAGCAGATTAGGGTCGGGGGACTATGGCTACACCTTC	CASRLGSGDYGYTF
TRBV28	TRBJ1-1	-	TGTGCCAGCAGACCCGTACAGGGTCGGACTGAAGCTTTCTTT	CASRPVQGRTEAFF
TRBV9	TRBJ1-2	-	TGTGCCAGCAGCGTAGGCGGGGATGGCTACACCTTC	CASSVGGDGYTF
TRBV13	TRBJ2-7	TRBD1	TGTGCCAGCAGCCTCCTCGGGACAGGGAACGAGCAGTACTTC	CASSLLGTGNEQYF
TRBV9	TRBJ2-1	-	TGTGCCAGCAGCCCCAGGACTTACAATGAGCAGTTCTTC	CASSPRTYNEQFF